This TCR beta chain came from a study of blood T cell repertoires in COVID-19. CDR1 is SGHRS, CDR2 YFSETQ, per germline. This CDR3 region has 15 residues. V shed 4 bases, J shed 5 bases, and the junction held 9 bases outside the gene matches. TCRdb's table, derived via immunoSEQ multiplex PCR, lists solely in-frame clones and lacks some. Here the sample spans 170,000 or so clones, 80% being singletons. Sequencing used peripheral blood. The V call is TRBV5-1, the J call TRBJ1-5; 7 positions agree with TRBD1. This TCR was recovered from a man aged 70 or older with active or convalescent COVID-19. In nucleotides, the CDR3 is TGCGCCAGCAGCCAAACAGGGGAGCAGTATCAGCCCCAGCATTTT. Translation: CASSQTGEQYQPQHF.